Listed below are T cell receptor beta chains from one sample, sequenced in a study of PD-1 blockade in classical Hodgkin lymphoma. TCRdb's copy holds only in-frame clones and misses some; the assay was immunoSEQ multiplex PCR. The sample has about 21,000 clones; approximately 85% are singletons. The sequencing used peripheral blood mononuclear cells (PBMCs), collected before the fourth cycle of nivolumab. The receptors were gathered from a human donor with classical Hodgkin lymphoma. Each CDR3 is given with its conserved first and last residue. Each record gives: clone size, J gene, D gene, V gene, CDR3 DNA, CDR3 protein. D genes are given only for firm matches. Expanded clones get a size class; other rows say once, few or many, or leave the size out.

size: .
J: TRBJ2-3
D: .
V: TRBV5-4
DNA: TGTGCCAGCAGCTTAGGGCGGGCCACAGATACGCAGTATTTT
CDR3: CASSLGRATDTQYF

size: .
J: TRBJ2-7
D: .
V: TRBV28
DNA: TGTGCCAGCAGTCCTGGGACACTCTCCTACGAGCAGTACTTC
CDR3: CASSPGTLSYEQYF

size: .
J: TRBJ1-2
D: .
V: TRBV2
DNA: TGTGCCAGCAGTGAACAGGGGACGGTAAACTATGGCTACACCTTC
CDR3: CASSEQGTVNYGYTF

size: .
J: TRBJ1-2
D: TRBD1
V: TRBV5-6
DNA: TGTGCCAGCAGCTTGGGAAACAGGGGGTTGCGGGGCTACACCTTC
CDR3: CASSLGNRGLRGYTF

size: few
J: TRBJ2-5
D: .
V: TRBV7-2
DNA: TGTGCCAGCAGCGGAGGCTCAAGGCGAGAGACCCAGTACTTC
CDR3: CASSGGSRRETQYF

size: .
J: TRBJ1-5
D: .
V: TRBV9
DNA: TGTGCCAGCAGCGCCGGGGACGGACCCAATCAGCCCCAGCATTTT
CDR3: CASSAGDGPNQPQHF

size: .
J: TRBJ2-5
D: TRBD2
V: TRBV4-3
DNA: TGCGCCAGCAGCCAAGCAGCGGGAGGCTTAGCGGAGACCCAGTACTTC
CDR3: CASSQAAGGLAETQYF

size: .
J: TRBJ2-1
D: TRBD2
V: TRBV29-1
DNA: TGCAGCGTTGAAAGTGAGCGGACTAGTCAGGTCGATGAGCAGTTCTTC
CDR3: CSVESERTSQVDEQFF

size: .
J: TRBJ2-3
D: .
V: TRBV28
DNA: TGTGCCAGCACCCCCCCGCAGGGTCGCACAGATACGCAGTATTTT
CDR3: CASTPPQGRTDTQYF

size: .
J: TRBJ2-2
D: .
V: TRBV10-3
DNA: TGTGCCATCAGTGACGGTGGCGGGATCACCGGGGAGCTGTTTTTT
CDR3: CAISDGGGITGELFF

size: .
J: TRBJ2-1
D: TRBD1
V: TRBV5-1
DNA: TGCGCCAGCAGCTTAAGCCGGGACAGGGCTGGGTACAATGAGCAGTTCTTC
CDR3: CASSLSRDRAGYNEQFF

size: .
J: TRBJ2-7
D: .
V: TRBV19
DNA: TGTGCCAGTAGTATAGTAAGGGGCGAGCAGTACTTC
CDR3: CASSIVRGEQYF

size: once
J: TRBJ2-1
D: .
V: TRBV5-4
DNA: TGTGCCAGCAGCTTGCCGCCAGGGGGGGGCAATGAGCAGTTCTTC
CDR3: CASSLPPGGGNEQFF

size: .
J: TRBJ1-4
D: .
V: TRBV5-6
DNA: TGTGCCAGCAGCGGCGGGACGGCAACTAATGAAAAACTGTTTTTT
CDR3: CASSGGTATNEKLFF

size: .
J: TRBJ1-5
D: .
V: TRBV9
DNA: TGTGCCAGCAGCCATTCAGGGGGCAATCAGCCCCAGCATTTT
CDR3: CASSHSGGNQPQHF

size: .
J: TRBJ2-1
D: TRBD2
V: TRBV14
DNA: TGTGCCAGCAGCCAAGAAATGGGACTAGCGGGTTACAATGAGCAGTTCTTC
CDR3: CASSQEMGLAGYNEQFF

size: .
J: TRBJ2-4
D: .
V: TRBV21-1
DNA: TGTGCCAGCAGCACCGTAGGGCAGGGGGTGAACATTCAGTACTTC
CDR3: CASSTVGQGVNIQYF

size: .
J: TRBJ2-4
D: TRBD1
V: TRBV13
DNA: TGTGCCAGCAGCTCCAACTCTAGGACAGGGGGCGCAGACATTCAGTACTTC
CDR3: CASSSNSRTGGADIQYF

size: .
J: TRBJ2-3
D: .
V: TRBV7-9
DNA: TGTGCCAGCAGCTTACTAGGGACACGGGGGGATACGCAGTATTTT
CDR3: CASSLLGTRGDTQYF

size: .
J: TRBJ2-2
D: .
V: TRBV2
DNA: TGTGCCAGCAACGAACTGACTAGGGCCGGGGAGCTGTTTTTT
CDR3: CASNELTRAGELFF

size: .
J: TRBJ1-5
D: .
V: TRBV6-5
DNA: TGTGCCAGCAGCACCCGACCGAACAATCAGCCCCAGCATTTT
CDR3: CASSTRPNNQPQHF

size: .
J: TRBJ2-5
D: TRBD1
V: TRBV6-5
DNA: TGTGCCAGCAGTAGCGGACAGGGAATAATAGAGACCCAGTACTTC
CDR3: CASSSGQGIIETQYF

size: .
J: TRBJ1-6
D: .
V: TRBV19
DNA: TGTGCCAGTAGTATTTGGGGGCGAAGTTCACCCCTCCACTTT
CDR3: CASSIWGRSSPLHF

size: .
J: TRBJ1-3
D: .
V: TRBV9
DNA: TGTGCCAGCAGCGTAGCTGGAGGAAACACCATATATTTT
CDR3: CASSVAGGNTIYF

size: .
J: TRBJ1-1
D: .
V: TRBV7-2
DNA: TGTGCCAGCAGCTTAATGTCAGGAAACACTGAAGCTTTCTTT
CDR3: CASSLMSGNTEAFF

size: .
J: TRBJ2-7
D: .
V: TRBV7-6
DNA: TGTGCCAGCAGCTTAGGAGCAGGGAGCTCCTACGAGCAGTACTTC
CDR3: CASSLGAGSSYEQYF

size: .
J: TRBJ2-1
D: .
V: TRBV7-3
DNA: TGTGCCAGCAGCCCCAGCTTAGTACTATACAATGAGCAGTTCTTC
CDR3: CASSPSLVLYNEQFF

size: .
J: TRBJ2-7
D: TRBD2
V: TRBV7-2
DNA: TGTGCCAGCAGCTTAGGGCTAGCGGGAGCCTACGAGCAGTACTTC
CDR3: CASSLGLAGAYEQYF

size: .
J: TRBJ1-2
D: .
V: TRBV6-5
DNA: TGTGCCAGCAGTTACTCGAATCAGGGAAACTATGGCTACACCTTC
CDR3: CASSYSNQGNYGYTF

size: .
J: TRBJ2-3
D: TRBD2
V: TRBV7-2
DNA: TGTGCCAGCAGCTTAGAGGCGGGGGGCACAGATACGCAGTATTTT
CDR3: CASSLEAGGTDTQYF

size: .
J: TRBJ2-3
D: .
V: TRBV15
DNA: TGTGCCACCAGGGGAAACACAGATACGCAGTATTTT
CDR3: CATRGNTDTQYF

size: .
J: TRBJ2-7
D: .
V: TRBV9
DNA: TGTGCCAGCAGCGTCTCGGAGAGGGGTTACGAGCAGTACTTC
CDR3: CASSVSERGYEQYF

size: .
J: TRBJ2-2
D: .
V: TRBV10-3
DNA: TGTGCCATCAGTGACCGGGGGACAGAGTCCGGGGAGCTGTTTTTT
CDR3: CAISDRGTESGELFF

size: few
J: TRBJ1-2
D: .
V: TRBV29-1
DNA: TGCAGCGTTGGCGGGGAACTCTATGGCTACACCTTC
CDR3: CSVGGELYGYTF

size: once
J: TRBJ2-1
D: TRBD2
V: TRBV19
DNA: TGTGCCAGTAGTATTGCGGGAGGGCCTTATCCTGAGCAGTTCTTC
CDR3: CASSIAGGPYPEQFF

size: .
J: TRBJ1-4
D: TRBD1
V: TRBV5-1
DNA: TGCGCCAGCAGCTTGGGACAGGGGGATGAAAAACTGTTTTTT
CDR3: CASSLGQGDEKLFF

size: .
J: TRBJ2-7
D: TRBD1
V: TRBV7-2
DNA: TGTGCCAGCAGCGACAACAGGGGGCGCATCGAGCAGTACTTC
CDR3: CASSDNRGRIEQYF

size: once
J: TRBJ2-2
D: TRBD1
V: TRBV7-9
DNA: TGTGCCAGCAGCTCAGACAGGGGAGCCTCGAACACCGGGGAGCTGTTTTTT
CDR3: CASSSDRGASNTGELFF

size: .
J: TRBJ1-5
D: .
V: TRBV15
DNA: TGTGCCACCAGCAGAGATAAGGGAGCTAGCCAGCCCCAGCATTTT
CDR3: CATSRDKGASQPQHF

size: few
J: TRBJ1-1
D: .
V: TRBV19
DNA: TGTGCCACCGCGCGGCAGGAGGGCTTCACTGAAGCTTTCTTT
CDR3: CATARQEGFTEAFF

size: few
J: TRBJ2-3
D: .
V: TRBV5-1
DNA: TGCGCCAGCAGCCCTACAGGGACTAGCACAGATACGCAGTATTTT
CDR3: CASSPTGTSTDTQYF

size: .
J: TRBJ2-7
D: .
V: TRBV7-7
DNA: TGTGCCAGCAGCTTAGAGCCGGGGGACTACGAGCAGTACTTC
CDR3: CASSLEPGDYEQYF

size: .
J: TRBJ1-1
D: .
V: TRBV7-2
DNA: TGTGCCAGCAGCCAAGTGGGCGGCAGGAACACTGAAGCTTTCTTT
CDR3: CASSQVGGRNTEAFF

size: .
J: TRBJ1-3
D: TRBD1
V: TRBV4-1
DNA: TGCGCCAGCAGCCGGCCCGGGACAGACCCCCAGCGGCCTGGAAACACCATATATTTT
CDR3: CASSRPGTDPQRPGNTIYF

size: few
J: TRBJ2-5
D: .
V: TRBV2
DNA: TGTGCCAGCAGTCTTTCCTGGGTTCAATCCCAAGAGACCCAGTACTTC
CDR3: CASSLSWVQSQETQYF

size: .
J: TRBJ2-7
D: .
V: TRBV28
DNA: TGTGCCAGCAGTTTCTCAATGGTGATCGGCTCCTACGAGCAGTACTTC
CDR3: CASSFSMVIGSYEQYF

size: few
J: TRBJ1-2
D: .
V: TRBV11-2
DNA: TGTGCCAGCAGCTTAGTCCGGACAAACGGCTACACCTTC
CDR3: CASSLVRTNGYTF

size: .
J: TRBJ2-7
D: TRBD1
V: TRBV5-5
DNA: TGTGCCAGCAGCTTGGGGGACAGCACCTTCTCCTACGAGCAGTACTTC
CDR3: CASSLGDSTFSYEQYF

size: .
J: TRBJ1-3
D: TRBD1
V: TRBV2
DNA: TGTGCCAGCAGGGGACAGAGCTCTGGAAACACCATATATTTT
CDR3: CASRGQSSGNTIYF

size: .
J: TRBJ1-2
D: .
V: TRBV4-3
DNA: TGCGCCAGCAGCCAAGAGAGACGGATTACGATGCGGGGGTGGAATGGCTACACCTTC
CDR3: CASSQERRITMRGWNGYTF

size: .
J: TRBJ2-2
D: TRBD2
V: TRBV10-3
DNA: TGTGCCATCAGTGATGCGGGGGGGGCCGGGGAGCTGTTTTTT
CDR3: CAISDAGGAGELFF

size: once
J: TRBJ1-1
D: TRBD1
V: TRBV9
DNA: TGTGCCAGCAGCGCCGGACAGGGGAACACTGAAGCTTTCTTT
CDR3: CASSAGQGNTEAFF

size: .
J: TRBJ2-1
D: TRBD2
V: TRBV30
DNA: TGTGCCTGGGGTAGAGCCGGGACTAGCGGTGCCTACAATGAGCAGTTCTTC
CDR3: CAWGRAGTSGAYNEQFF

size: .
J: TRBJ1-1
D: .
V: TRBV5-1
DNA: TGCGCCAGCAGCTTGTTCGGGGGGGAAATGAACACTGAAGCTTTCTTT
CDR3: CASSLFGGEMNTEAFF

size: .
J: TRBJ2-2
D: TRBD2
V: TRBV6-5
DNA: TGTGCCAGCAGTTTCCTAGCGGGAGGGCCCGGGGAGCTGTTTTTT
CDR3: CASSFLAGGPGELFF

size: .
J: TRBJ1-1
D: TRBD1
V: TRBV5-1
DNA: TGCGCCAGCAGCTTACACAGGGGAGACACTGAAGCTTTCTTT
CDR3: CASSLHRGDTEAFF